Listed below are T cell receptor beta chains from one sample, sequenced in a study of Ad26.COV2.S vaccination and SARS-CoV-2 variants. TCRdb's copy holds only in-frame clones and misses some; the assay was immunoSEQ multiplex PCR. The sample holds a few hundred thousand clones, about four fifths seen once. Sequencing was performed on peripheral blood, taken in a trial of Ad26.COV2.S vaccine versus placebo. The receptor source for this set is a person between 18 and 60 years old who received the Ad26.COV2.S COVID-19 vaccine or a placebo. Both conserved end residues are part of each CDR3. A clone size is listed for some rows: how often the clone was seen (once, few, many), or a class if it is expanded.

v_call: TRBV5-1
clone_size: NA
cdr3_aa: CASSLGGTGVLSPNSPLHF

v_call: TRBV6-2/TRBV6-3
clone_size: NA
cdr3_aa: CASSYRLGSNQPQHF

v_call: TRBV6-2/TRBV6-3
clone_size: NA
cdr3_aa: CASSDDLPGQTTYNYGYTF

v_call: TRBV5-6
clone_size: NA
cdr3_aa: CASSLGTGDEKLFF

v_call: TRBV29-1
clone_size: few
cdr3_aa: CSVELANSYEQYF

v_call: TRBV7-3
clone_size: NA
cdr3_aa: CASRRGSEETQYF

v_call: TRBV9
clone_size: NA
cdr3_aa: CASSVGASGTEAFF

v_call: TRBV3-1/TRBV3-2
clone_size: NA
cdr3_aa: CASSPSMSGVGDEQFF

v_call: TRBV2
clone_size: few
cdr3_aa: CASSEMGTEAFF

v_call: TRBV5-5
clone_size: NA
cdr3_aa: CASSTGTADQPQHF

v_call: TRBV9
clone_size: NA
cdr3_aa: CASSPRGDTQYF

v_call: TRBV12-3/TRBV12-4
clone_size: once
cdr3_aa: CASTRAGARTQHF

v_call: TRBV14
clone_size: few
cdr3_aa: CASGQGPTNEQFF

v_call: TRBV6-1
clone_size: NA
cdr3_aa: CASSEAWTASYEQYF

v_call: TRBV7-9
clone_size: NA
cdr3_aa: CASSYPQGARNTIYF

v_call: TRBV28
clone_size: NA
cdr3_aa: CASGRATNEKLFF

v_call: TRBV10-3
clone_size: NA
cdr3_aa: CAIGTGSYNEQFF

v_call: TRBV2
clone_size: NA
cdr3_aa: CASTSDGSGANVLTF

v_call: TRBV5-6
clone_size: NA
cdr3_aa: CASSFWTSGDRGELFF

v_call: TRBV5-1
clone_size: NA
cdr3_aa: CASSLQGAGNTIYF

v_call: TRBV20-1
clone_size: NA
cdr3_aa: CSASGTGKGQPQHF

v_call: TRBV27
clone_size: NA
cdr3_aa: CASSQPYTGELFF

v_call: TRBV4-3
clone_size: NA
cdr3_aa: CASRQAGTEAFF

v_call: TRBV7-8
clone_size: once
cdr3_aa: CASSPGQGVKTEAFF

v_call: TRBV5-1
clone_size: once
cdr3_aa: CASSLGLAGVDEQFF

v_call: TRBV3-1/TRBV3-2
clone_size: NA
cdr3_aa: CASSLTGGRSGYTF

v_call: TRBV6-1
clone_size: NA
cdr3_aa: CASSESSFDRGPYSYEQYF

v_call: TRBV20-1
clone_size: NA
cdr3_aa: CSASRGNTEAFF

v_call: TRBV18
clone_size: NA
cdr3_aa: CASSPSQGQNSPLHF

v_call: TRBV3-1/TRBV3-2
clone_size: NA
cdr3_aa: CASSHQPSGDYNEQFF

v_call: TRBV21-1
clone_size: NA
cdr3_aa: CASSIFPSGEQYF

v_call: TRBV3-1/TRBV3-2
clone_size: few
cdr3_aa: CASSQTGTGNTIYF

v_call: TRBV2
clone_size: NA
cdr3_aa: CASSDWLAGGEQFF

v_call: TRBV28
clone_size: NA
cdr3_aa: CASAVGVQPQHF

v_call: TRBV7-3
clone_size: NA
cdr3_aa: CASSLRGVGWLQGIGSEQFF

v_call: TRBV19
clone_size: NA
cdr3_aa: CASRRGQPGGQPQHF

v_call: TRBV18
clone_size: few
cdr3_aa: CASSRATGAHEQFF

v_call: TRBV5-1
clone_size: NA
cdr3_aa: CASSLAFGVAYEQYF

v_call: TRBV13
clone_size: NA
cdr3_aa: CASSLRGGGRFYNEQFF

v_call: TRBV18
clone_size: once
cdr3_aa: CASSPPRGGPSYNEQFF

v_call: TRBV25-1
clone_size: NA
cdr3_aa: CASSEISVSCMPRQYF

v_call: TRBV7-9
clone_size: NA
cdr3_aa: CASSSRVGGYHTGELFF

v_call: TRBV18
clone_size: NA
cdr3_aa: CASAILLTGNTEAFF

v_call: TRBV6-4
clone_size: NA
cdr3_aa: CASSSGLAGTGELFF

v_call: TRBV4-3
clone_size: NA
cdr3_aa: CASSQGGAGYEQYF

v_call: TRBV6-5
clone_size: once
cdr3_aa: CASSYSRTGNTIYF

v_call: TRBV6-5
clone_size: NA
cdr3_aa: CASSPGQRYYGYTF

v_call: TRBV5-4
clone_size: few
cdr3_aa: CASSLSLADSDTQYF

v_call: TRBV6-5
clone_size: NA
cdr3_aa: CATLPPGWGTEAFF

v_call: TRBV27
clone_size: NA
cdr3_aa: CASSLGGGGPPYGYTF

v_call: TRBV30
clone_size: NA
cdr3_aa: CAWSVLRSSGYHNEQFF

v_call: TRBV24-1
clone_size: NA
cdr3_aa: CATSVASGAPRTQYF

v_call: TRBV6-4
clone_size: NA
cdr3_aa: CASSDLGTEQFF